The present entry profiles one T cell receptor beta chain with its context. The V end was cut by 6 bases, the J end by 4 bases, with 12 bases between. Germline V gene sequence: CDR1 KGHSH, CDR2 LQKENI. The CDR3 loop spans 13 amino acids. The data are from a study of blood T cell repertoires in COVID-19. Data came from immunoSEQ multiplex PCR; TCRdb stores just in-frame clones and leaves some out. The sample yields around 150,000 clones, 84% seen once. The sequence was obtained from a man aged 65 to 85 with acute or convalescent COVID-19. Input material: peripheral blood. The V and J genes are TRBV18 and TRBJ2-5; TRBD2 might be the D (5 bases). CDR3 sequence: CASSNLEGETQYF. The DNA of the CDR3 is TGTGCCAGCTCTAACCTTGAGGGAGAGACCCAGTACTTC. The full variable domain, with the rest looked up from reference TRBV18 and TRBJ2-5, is NAGVMQNPRHLVRRRGQEARLRCSPMKGHSHVYWYRQLPEEGLKFMVYLQKENIIDESGMPKERFSAEFPKEGPSILRIQQVVRGDSAAYFCASSNLEGETQYFGPGTRLLVL.